The clone carrying this TCR beta chain was seen at least ten times. Antigen specificity is unknown. This entry is derived from a study of T-cell reconstitution after alpha-beta-depleted transplantation in children. General study findings and limits: Expanded graft clones numbering several hundred reportedly gave rise to alpha-beta T cells about two months after transplant.

Using unique molecular identifiers, the investigators prepared the TCRbeta library. TCRdb passed the PCR reads through MiXCR, listing each CDR3 protein once. This sample has some 200,000 distinct CDR3 sequences, with 9.5% to 13% found just once. CDR1 is SGHRS and CDR2 is YFSETQ in the germline V gene. The CDR3 length is 15 residues. J was trimmed by 3 bases and V by 4 bases; bases with no gene match: 8. This rearrangement joins TRBV5-1 to TRBJ2-3; 7 nucleotides align to TRBD1. The sequenced sample was PBMCs, obtained before TCRalphabeta/CD19-depleted stem cell transplant. This TCR derives from a child younger than two with acute myeloid leukemia, due to receive a stem cell transplant. The CDR3 nucleotides are TGCGCCAGCAGCCTGATGACAGGGCATACAGATACGCAGTATTTT. Protein sequence: CASSLMTGHTDTQYF.